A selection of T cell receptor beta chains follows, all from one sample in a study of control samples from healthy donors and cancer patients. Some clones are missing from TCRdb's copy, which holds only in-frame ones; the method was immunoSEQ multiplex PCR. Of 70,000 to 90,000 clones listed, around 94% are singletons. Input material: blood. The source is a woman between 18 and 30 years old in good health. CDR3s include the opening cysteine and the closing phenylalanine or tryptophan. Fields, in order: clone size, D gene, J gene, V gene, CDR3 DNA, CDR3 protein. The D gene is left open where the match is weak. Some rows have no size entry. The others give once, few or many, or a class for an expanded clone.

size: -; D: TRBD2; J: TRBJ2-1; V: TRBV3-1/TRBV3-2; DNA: TGTGCCAGCAGCCTCACCCCCTCTAGCGGGGGGAATGAGCAGTTCTTC; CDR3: CASSLTPSSGGNEQFF
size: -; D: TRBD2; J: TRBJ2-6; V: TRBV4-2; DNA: TGTGCCAGCAGCCATAACTTAGCGGGAGTTTCCTCTGGGGCCAACGTCCTGACTTTC; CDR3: CASSHNLAGVSSGANVLTF
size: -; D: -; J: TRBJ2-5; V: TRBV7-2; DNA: TGTGCCAGCAGCTTGGCGGGGTTCGCCCAGTACTTC; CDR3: CASSLAGFAQYF
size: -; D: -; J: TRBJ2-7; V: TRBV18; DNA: TGTGCCAGCTCACCCGGGGGCGAGCAGTACTTC; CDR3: CASSPGGEQYF
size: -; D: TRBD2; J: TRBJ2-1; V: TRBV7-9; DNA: TGTGCCAGCAGCACAGTGGGAGGGGGACTAGCGGACAATGAGCAGTTCTTC; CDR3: CASSTVGGGLADNEQFF
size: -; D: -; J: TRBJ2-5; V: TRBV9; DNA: TGTGCCAGCAGCAGGGGGAAAGAGACCCAGTACTTC; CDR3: CASSRGKETQYF
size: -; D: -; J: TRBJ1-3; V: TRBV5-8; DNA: TGTGCCAGCAGCTCTCGGGGGCTTGGTGGAAACACCATATATTTT; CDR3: CASSSRGLGGNTIYF
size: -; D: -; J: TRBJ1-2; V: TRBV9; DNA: TGTGCCAAAGCCCATGACAGGCTAAACTATGGCTACACCTTC; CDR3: CAKAHDRLNYGYTF
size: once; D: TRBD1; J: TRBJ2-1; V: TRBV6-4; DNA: TGTGCCAGCAGTGAGACGGCCCGGGACAGGACATACAATGAGCAGTTCTTC; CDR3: CASSETARDRTYNEQFF
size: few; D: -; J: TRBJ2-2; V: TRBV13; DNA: TGTGCCAGCAGCTTATTTGGTGGGTCCGGGGAGCTGTTTTTT; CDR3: CASSLFGGSGELFF
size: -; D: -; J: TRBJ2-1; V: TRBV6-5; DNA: TGTGCCAGCAGTACGATAGGAGAGTTCTACAATGAGCAGTTCTTC; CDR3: CASSTIGEFYNEQFF
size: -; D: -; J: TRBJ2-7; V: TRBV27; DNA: TGTGCCAGCAGTTCTAGTGCCCTACGAGTGGAGTACTTC; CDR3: CASSSSALRVEYF
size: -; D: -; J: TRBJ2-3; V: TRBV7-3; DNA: TGTGCCAGCGGCCACCGCGGCACAGATACGCAGTATTTT; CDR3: CASGHRGTDTQYF
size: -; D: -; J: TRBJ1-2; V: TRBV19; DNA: TGTGCCAGCAGAATGGGCGACCGGGTCAGGGGTTCTTATGGCTACACCTTC; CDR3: CASRMGDRVRGSYGYTF
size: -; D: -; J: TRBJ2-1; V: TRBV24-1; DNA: TGTGCCACCAGTAAGTCGGGGGCCGAGAATGAGCAGTTCTTC; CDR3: CATSKSGAENEQFF
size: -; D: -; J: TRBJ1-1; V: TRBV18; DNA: TGTGCCAGCTCACTAAAGGGCCAGAACCCTGAAGCTTTCTTT; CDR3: CASSLKGQNPEAFF
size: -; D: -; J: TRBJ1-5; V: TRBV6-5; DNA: TGTGCCAGCAGTTCCAGGGGCTCGGGGCCCCAGCATTTT; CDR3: CASSSRGSGPQHF
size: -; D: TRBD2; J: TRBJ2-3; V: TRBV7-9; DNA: TGTGCCAGCAGCTTAGGCGTCCTAGCGGGTGGGGATACGCAGTATTTT; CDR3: CASSLGVLAGGDTQYF
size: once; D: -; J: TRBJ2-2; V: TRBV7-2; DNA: TGTGCCAGCAGCTTAGGGGGCGCCGGGGAGCTGTTTTTT; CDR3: CASSLGGAGELFF
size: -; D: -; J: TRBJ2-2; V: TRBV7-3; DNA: TGTGCCAGCAGCCGTACCGGGACAACGAACACCGGGGAGCTGTTTTTT; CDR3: CASSRTGTTNTGELFF
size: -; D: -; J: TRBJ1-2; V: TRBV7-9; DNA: TGTGCCAGCAGCTTAGGGTACAGGGAGGATCGCGGCTACACCTTC; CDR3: CASSLGYREDRGYTF
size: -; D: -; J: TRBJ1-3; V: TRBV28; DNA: TGTGCCAGCCAAGGATCGCGTGGGTGGGACACCATATATTTT; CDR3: CASQGSRGWDTIYF
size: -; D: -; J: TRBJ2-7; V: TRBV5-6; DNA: TGTGCCAGCAGCTCCCTTGTGACCACCGGGAGCTACGAGCAGTACTTC; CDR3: CASSSLVTTGSYEQYF
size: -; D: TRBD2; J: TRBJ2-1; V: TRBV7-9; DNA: TGTGCCAGCAGCTTAGGTATGGCGGGGGGGTACAATGAGCAGTTCTTC; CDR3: CASSLGMAGGYNEQFF
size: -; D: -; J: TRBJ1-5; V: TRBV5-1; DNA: TGCGCCAGCAGCTTGGACGGATTTAAGGAGCCCCAGCATTTT; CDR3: CASSLDGFKEPQHF
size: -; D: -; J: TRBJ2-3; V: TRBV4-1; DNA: TGCGCCAGCAGCCAAGCCCCGTTAGTTACGCAGTATTTT; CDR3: CASSQAPLVTQYF
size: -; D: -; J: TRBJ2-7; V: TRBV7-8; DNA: TGTGCCAGCAGCTTAGAAAAGGCCGAGCAGTACTTC; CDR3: CASSLEKAEQYF
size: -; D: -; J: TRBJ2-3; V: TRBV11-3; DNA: TGTGCCAGCAGCCTTAGCCCGGTTAGCACAGATACGCAGTATTTT; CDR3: CASSLSPVSTDTQYF
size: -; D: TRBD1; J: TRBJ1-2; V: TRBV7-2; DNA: TGTGCCAGCAGCTTAAAGGGACAGGGGGGTGGTGGCTACACCTTC; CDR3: CASSLKGQGGGGYTF
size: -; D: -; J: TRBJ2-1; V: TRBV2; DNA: TGTGCCAGCAGTCAAATCGGCGATGAGCAGTTCTTC; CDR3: CASSQIGDEQFF
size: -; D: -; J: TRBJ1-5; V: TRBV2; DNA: TGTGCCAGCAGTGAAAGGGGGGGTCAGCCCCAGCATTTT; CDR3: CASSERGGQPQHF
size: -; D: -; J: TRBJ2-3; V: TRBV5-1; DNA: TGCGCCAGCAGCTTGGTCCACGGGGGCACAGATACGCAGTATTTT; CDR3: CASSLVHGGTDTQYF
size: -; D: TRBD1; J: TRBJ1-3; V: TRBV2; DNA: TGTGCCAGCAGTGAGCAGGGGGGTGGAAACACCATATATTTT; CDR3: CASSEQGGGNTIYF
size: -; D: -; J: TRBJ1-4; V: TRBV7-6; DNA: TGTGCCAGCAGCTTAGTCTCCGCCAATAATGAAAAACTGTTTTTT; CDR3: CASSLVSANNEKLFF
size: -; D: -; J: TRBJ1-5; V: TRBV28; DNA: TGTGCCAGCAGCCTATTTGAGACACTGCATTTT; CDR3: CASSLFETLHF
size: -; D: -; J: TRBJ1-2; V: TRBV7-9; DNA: TGTGCCAGCAGCCTGGACTCGGTGGCTGGCTACACCTTC; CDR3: CASSLDSVAGYTF
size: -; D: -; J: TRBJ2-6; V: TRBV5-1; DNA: TGCGCCAGCAGCTTGGTCTTTGGGGCCAACGTCCTGACTTTC; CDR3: CASSLVFGANVLTF
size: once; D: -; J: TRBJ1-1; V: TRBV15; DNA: TGTGCCACCAGCAGAGATGGGGGGAGGGGTGGCACTGAAGCTTTCTTT; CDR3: CATSRDGGRGGTEAFF
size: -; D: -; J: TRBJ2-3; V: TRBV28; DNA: TGTGCCAGCAGTTTGCAGGGGAGAGGGGCAGATACGCAGTATTTT; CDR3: CASSLQGRGADTQYF
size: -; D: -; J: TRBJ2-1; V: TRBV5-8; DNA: TGTGCCAGCAGCTTCCCGCCAGGGACCGGGACCTATGAGCAGTTCTTC; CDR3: CASSFPPGTGTYEQFF
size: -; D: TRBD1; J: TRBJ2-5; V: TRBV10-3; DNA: TGTGCCATCAGTGAGTCGGACAGGGTGGGTGAGACCCAGTACTTC; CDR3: CAISESDRVGETQYF
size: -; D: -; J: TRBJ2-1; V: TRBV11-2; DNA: TGTGCCAGCAGCTTAGATCGAGGTGATGAGCAGTTCTTC; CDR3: CASSLDRGDEQFF
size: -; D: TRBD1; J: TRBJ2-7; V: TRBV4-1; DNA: TGCGCCAGCAGCCAAGCAGCGGCAGGGGGCAAATACGAGCAGTACTTC; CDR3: CASSQAAAGGKYEQYF
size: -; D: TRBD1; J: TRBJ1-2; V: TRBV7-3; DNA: TGTGCCAGCAGCTTAACCCCGGGACAGGGGGTTACCTTC; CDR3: CASSLTPGQGVTF
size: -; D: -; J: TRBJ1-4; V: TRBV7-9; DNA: TGTGCCAGCAGTCCACAGAGAAACAATGAAAAACTGTTTTTT; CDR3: CASSPQRNNEKLFF
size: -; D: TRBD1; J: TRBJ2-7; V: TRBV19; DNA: TGTGCCACCGGACAGGGGGCGAGGGAGCAGTACTTC; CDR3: CATGQGAREQYF
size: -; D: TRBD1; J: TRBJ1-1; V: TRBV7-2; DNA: TGTGCCAGCAGCTTAGCGATGGGACAGGGACCGAACACTGAAGCTTTCTTT; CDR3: CASSLAMGQGPNTEAFF
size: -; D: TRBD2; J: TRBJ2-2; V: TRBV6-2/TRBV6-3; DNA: TGTGCCAGCAGTTACTCGCTTAGCGGGGTTGACACCGGGGAGCTGTTTTTT; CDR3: CASSYSLSGVDTGELFF
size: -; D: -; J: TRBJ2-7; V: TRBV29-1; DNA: TGCAGCGTTGTGGGGTTTCCGGGGGAGCAGTACTTC; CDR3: CSVVGFPGEQYF
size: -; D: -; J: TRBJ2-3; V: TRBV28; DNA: TGTGCCAGCAGTTCCACGGACTATGGGCGCAGCACGGATACGCAGTATTTT; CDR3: CASSSTDYGRSTDTQYF
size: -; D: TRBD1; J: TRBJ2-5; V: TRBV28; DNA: TGTGCCAGCACCCCAGGGGGATTCGGCCAAGAGACCCAGTACTTC; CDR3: CASTPGGFGQETQYF
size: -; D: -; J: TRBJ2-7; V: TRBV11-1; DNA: TGTGCCAGCAGCCCAGAATCTTTCAGGGGAGAGCAGTACTTC; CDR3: CASSPESFRGEQYF
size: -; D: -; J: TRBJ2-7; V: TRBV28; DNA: TGTGCCAGCCACAACAGGGTCACATACGAGCAGTACTTC; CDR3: CASHNRVTYEQYF
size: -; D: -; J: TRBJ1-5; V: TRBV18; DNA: TGTGCCAGCTCACCATTTAACGACAGGAATAGCAATCAGCCCCAGCATTTT; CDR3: CASSPFNDRNSNQPQHF
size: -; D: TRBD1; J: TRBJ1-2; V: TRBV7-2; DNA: TGTGCCAGCAGCTTAGCTTGGGGACAGCAAACCTATGGCTACACCTTC; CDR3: CASSLAWGQQTYGYTF